This TCR beta chain was identified in a study of T cells in women clearing cervical HPV infection. Study as a whole: Controls were women whose single incident HPV16 infection cleared within 12 months without precancer or cancer.

The V end was cut by 2 bases, the J end by 10 bases, with 18 bases between. Germline V gene sequence: CDR1 MNHEY, CDR2 SVGEGT. The CDR3 loop spans 16 amino acids. Note on this clone: The read terminates 3 residues ahead of where the CDR3 ends, so the germline J gene completes it.

Sequencing was performed with immunoSEQ multiplex PCR; in TCRdb, only in-frame clones are kept and a portion is missing. The sample data list 45,000 to 55,000 clones. Sequencing was carried out using blood buffy coat. V is TRBV6-2 or TRBV6-3 and J is TRBJ1-6, with D unresolved. The source is a woman aged 18-69 years with a cervical HPV16 infection that either progressed to CIN3+ or cleared (not recorded which). CDR3 sequence reads: CASSYPLSADPSPLHF. The covered CDR3 bases are TGTGCCAGCAGTTACCCCCTTTCAGCGGATCCCTCACCC.